Listed below are T cell receptor beta chains from one sample, sequenced in a study of OX40 agonist ivuxolimab in advanced cancers. Profiling relied on immunoSEQ multiplex PCR, and the TCRdb table lists in-frame clones only, not all of them. The data contain fewer than 15,000 clones, around 82% of them singletons. The specimen comprised CD4+ or CD8+ T cells sorted from blood, sampled in a trial of the OX40 agonist ivuxolimab. The source of these receptors is an adult with an advanced solid tumor such as melanoma, head and neck, liver or kidney cancer. Each CDR3 is given with its conserved first and last residue. A D gene is named only where the DNA matches it firmly. Clone size is given for some rows only: seen once, a few or many times, or a class if the clone is expanded.

V gene: TRBV7-9; J gene: TRBJ1-1; clone size: NA; D gene: TRBD1; CDR3 protein: CASSTPRFGTDLNTEAFF; CDR3 DNA: TGTGCCAGCAGTACTCCTCGTTTTGGGACAGACCTGAACACTGAAGCTTTCTTT
V gene: TRBV11-1; J gene: TRBJ1-5; clone size: NA; D gene: NA; CDR3 protein: CASSQGGSNQPQHF; CDR3 DNA: TGTGCCAGCAGCCAGGGAGGGAGCAATCAGCCCCAGCATTTT
V gene: TRBV4-2; J gene: TRBJ1-2; clone size: NA; D gene: NA; CDR3 protein: CASTAEGVWLGYTF; CDR3 DNA: TGTGCCAGCACCGCGGAAGGAGTGTGGTTGGGCTACACCTTC
V gene: TRBV5-1; J gene: TRBJ2-7; clone size: NA; D gene: TRBD1; CDR3 protein: CASSFGTGVYEQYF; CDR3 DNA: TGCGCCAGCAGCTTTGGGACAGGGGTCTACGAGCAGTACTTC
V gene: TRBV10-3; J gene: TRBJ1-4; clone size: NA; D gene: NA; CDR3 protein: CAIGAFNEKLFF; CDR3 DNA: TGTGCCATCGGGGCCTTTAATGAAAAACTGTTTTTT
V gene: TRBV6-6; J gene: TRBJ2-7; clone size: NA; D gene: TRBD2; CDR3 protein: CASSYLPGTSDDEQYF; CDR3 DNA: TGTGCCAGCAGTTACTTACCCGGGACTAGCGACGACGAGCAGTACTTC
V gene: TRBV25-1; J gene: TRBJ2-7; clone size: NA; D gene: NA; CDR3 protein: CASSESTEQYF; CDR3 DNA: TGTGCCAGCAGTGAATCGACCGAGCAGTACTTC
V gene: TRBV7-7; J gene: TRBJ2-3; clone size: NA; D gene: NA; CDR3 protein: CASSRLALGTQYF; CDR3 DNA: TGTGCTAGCAGCCGATTAGCGTTAGGCACGCAGTATTTT
V gene: TRBV7-3; J gene: TRBJ2-5; clone size: NA; D gene: TRBD1; CDR3 protein: CASSPTGGGETQYF; CDR3 DNA: TGTGCCAGCAGCCCGACAGGGGGTGGAGAGACCCAGTACTTC
V gene: TRBV11-2; J gene: TRBJ2-3; clone size: few; D gene: TRBD2; CDR3 protein: CASSLGTRFTDTQYF; CDR3 DNA: TGTGCCAGCAGCTTAGGGACTAGATTCACAGATACGCAGTATTTT
V gene: TRBV9; J gene: TRBJ2-5; clone size: few; D gene: NA; CDR3 protein: CASSPNQETQYF; CDR3 DNA: TGTGCCAGCAGCCCGAACCAAGAGACCCAGTACTTC
V gene: TRBV10-3; J gene: TRBJ1-1; clone size: NA; D gene: NA; CDR3 protein: CAISEEGSFTEAFF; CDR3 DNA: TGTGCCATCAGTGAGGAGGGTAGTTTCACTGAAGCTTTCTTT
V gene: TRBV11-2; J gene: TRBJ2-7; clone size: NA; D gene: NA; CDR3 protein: CASSPGVPYEQYF; CDR3 DNA: TGTGCCAGCAGCCCCGGGGTACCCTACGAGCAGTACTTC
V gene: TRBV7-8; J gene: TRBJ1-4; clone size: NA; D gene: NA; CDR3 protein: CASSLGPGKNEKLFF; CDR3 DNA: TGTGCCAGCAGCCTGGGGCCCGGAAAGAATGAAAAACTGTTTTTT
V gene: TRBV7-9; J gene: TRBJ2-5; clone size: medium-sized; D gene: NA; CDR3 protein: CASSWRGVGQETQYF; CDR3 DNA: TGTGCCAGCAGCTGGCGTGGGGTTGGCCAAGAGACCCAGTACTTC
V gene: TRBV7-3; J gene: TRBJ2-1; clone size: NA; D gene: NA; CDR3 protein: CASSLPPREDEQFF; CDR3 DNA: TGTGCCAGCAGCCTCCCCCCTCGGGAAGATGAGCAGTTCTTC
V gene: TRBV7-9; J gene: TRBJ2-7; clone size: NA; D gene: NA; CDR3 protein: CASSSLGGDSYEQYF; CDR3 DNA: TGTGCCAGCAGCTCCCTGGGGGGGGACAGCTACGAGCAGTACTTC
V gene: TRBV27; J gene: TRBJ2-7; clone size: once; D gene: NA; CDR3 protein: CASSLRRNYEQYF; CDR3 DNA: TGTGCCAGCAGTTTACGGCGGAACTACGAGCAGTACTTC
V gene: TRBV6-6; J gene: TRBJ2-5; clone size: few; D gene: TRBD1; CDR3 protein: CASRARDRGRETQYF; CDR3 DNA: TGTGCCAGCAGAGCCCGGGACAGGGGGCGAGAGACCCAGTACTTC
V gene: TRBV7-3; J gene: TRBJ2-1; clone size: NA; D gene: TRBD2; CDR3 protein: CASSTGTSSYNEQFF; CDR3 DNA: TGTGCCAGCAGCACCGGGACTAGTAGTTACAATGAGCAGTTCTTC
V gene: TRBV10-1; J gene: TRBJ1-1; clone size: NA; D gene: TRBD1; CDR3 protein: CASIFDRVPEAFF; CDR3 DNA: TGCGCCAGCATTTTTGACAGGGTCCCTGAAGCTTTCTTT
V gene: TRBV18; J gene: TRBJ2-7; clone size: NA; D gene: TRBD1; CDR3 protein: CASSPPDRVATYEQYF; CDR3 DNA: TGTGCCAGCTCACCACCAGACAGGGTAGCTACCTACGAGCAGTACTTC
V gene: TRBV30; J gene: TRBJ1-1; clone size: few; D gene: TRBD1; CDR3 protein: CAWSETGVTEAFF; CDR3 DNA: TGTGCCTGGAGTGAGACAGGGGTAACTGAAGCTTTCTTT
V gene: TRBV11-3; J gene: TRBJ2-7; clone size: NA; D gene: NA; CDR3 protein: CASSLATGPPFEQYF; CDR3 DNA: TGTGCCAGCAGCTTAGCGACAGGTCCCCCGTTTGAGCAGTACTTC
V gene: TRBV6-1; J gene: TRBJ2-3; clone size: NA; D gene: TRBD2; CDR3 protein: CASIGLAGSTDTQYF; CDR3 DNA: TGTGCCAGCATCGGGCTAGCGGGGAGCACAGATACGCAGTATTTT
V gene: TRBV10-2; J gene: TRBJ1-1; clone size: NA; D gene: NA; CDR3 protein: CASSESGNTEAFF; CDR3 DNA: TGCGCCAGCAGTGAGTCCGGGAACACTGAAGCTTTCTTT
V gene: TRBV9; J gene: TRBJ2-3; clone size: NA; D gene: NA; CDR3 protein: CASSAPLSAPSTDTQYF; CDR3 DNA: TGTGCCAGCAGCGCCCCTTTATCGGCACCTAGCACAGATACGCAGTATTTT
V gene: TRBV29-1; J gene: TRBJ1-2; clone size: NA; D gene: NA; CDR3 protein: CSAETGRSYGYTF; CDR3 DNA: TGCAGCGCAGAGACAGGCCGCTCCTATGGCTACACCTTC
V gene: TRBV6-1; J gene: TRBJ2-5; clone size: medium-sized; D gene: NA; CDR3 protein: CASSEELGRFETQYF; CDR3 DNA: TGTGCCAGCAGTGAAGAACTGGGGCGGTTCGAGACCCAGTACTTC
V gene: TRBV4-1; J gene: TRBJ2-5; clone size: NA; D gene: TRBD2; CDR3 protein: CASSQVPLGLEETQYF; CDR3 DNA: TGCGCCAGCAGCCAAGTCCCTCTCGGACTAGAAGAGACCCAGTACTTC
V gene: TRBV7-9; J gene: TRBJ1-5; clone size: few; D gene: TRBD1; CDR3 protein: CASSLGGGDQPQHF; CDR3 DNA: TGTGCCAGCAGCTTAGGAGGGGGCGATCAGCCCCAGCATTTT
V gene: TRBV28; J gene: TRBJ2-7; clone size: NA; D gene: NA; CDR3 protein: CASSFPLNYEQYF; CDR3 DNA: TGTGCCAGCAGTTTTCCTCTTAACTACGAGCAGTACTTC
V gene: TRBV29-1; J gene: TRBJ2-7; clone size: few; D gene: TRBD2; CDR3 protein: CSVDWTDTSGRYEQYF; CDR3 DNA: TGCAGCGTAGACTGGACGGATACTAGCGGGAGGTACGAGCAGTACTTC
V gene: TRBV28; J gene: TRBJ1-6; clone size: NA; D gene: NA; CDR3 protein: CASTMATYNSPLHF; CDR3 DNA: TGTGCCAGCACCATGGCAACCTATAATTCACCCCTCCACTTT
V gene: TRBV13; J gene: TRBJ2-1; clone size: NA; D gene: TRBD2; CDR3 protein: CASSFLTSGAYNEQFF; CDR3 DNA: TGTGCCAGCAGCTTTCTTACTAGCGGAGCCTACAATGAGCAGTTCTTC
V gene: TRBV7-8; J gene: TRBJ2-5; clone size: large; D gene: NA; CDR3 protein: CASSLAVGSPQETQYF; CDR3 DNA: TGTGCCAGCAGCTTAGCGGTGGGAAGTCCGCAAGAGACCCAGTACTTC
V gene: TRBV7-9; J gene: TRBJ2-7; clone size: few; D gene: TRBD1; CDR3 protein: CASSNRDSPYEQYF; CDR3 DNA: TGTGCCAGCAGCAACCGGGACAGTCCCTACGAGCAGTACTTC
V gene: TRBV7-2; J gene: TRBJ2-5; clone size: NA; D gene: TRBD2; CDR3 protein: CASSFLGEGETQYF; CDR3 DNA: TGTGCCAGCAGCTTTTTGGGGGAGGGGGAGACCCAGTACTTC